The 6 T cell receptor beta chains presented below share a single source sample, sequenced in a study of response to subunit inactivated influenza vaccine. A single record per CDR3 protein comes from TCRdb applying MiXCR to the RT-PCR reads. In the table there are under 950,000 distinct CDR3 sequences, over 20% of which are singletons. Sequences were derived from PBMCs from blood, sampled less than 6 days after vaccination. The source of these receptors is a man aged 50 or older who received an inactivated influenza vaccine.

This clonotype was recorded a few times. V usage is TRBV5-1 and J usage is TRBJ2-1, with D tentatively TRBD2 (5 bases). Germline CDR1 SGHRS, CDR2 YFSETQ. The ends were cut back, 0 bases at V and 6 bases at J, with 10 bases in the middle. The CDR3 is 14 amino acids. CDR3: CASSLALALNEQFF. As DNA, the CDR3 is TGCGCCAGCAGCTTGGCGCTAGCCCTCAATGAGCAGTTCTTC.

There are a few counts of this clonotype. The V gene is TRBV28, the J gene TRBJ2-7; D ambiguous. This CDR3 is built from 13 residues. Germline CDR1 MDHEN, CDR2 SYDVKM. Trimming shortened V by 3 bases and J by 2 bases, and 8 bases separated the two germline ends. The CDR3 loop reads CASSFPWTYEQYF. The CDR3 DNA is TGTGCCAGCAGTTTCCCATGGACCTACGAGCAGTACTTC.

The rearrangement joins TRBV7-2 to TRBJ2-1; D is tentatively TRBD1 or TRBD2 (5 bases each). The ends were cut back, 0 bases at V and 0 bases at J, with 9 bases in the middle. The V gene's germline CDR1 is SGHTA and CDR2 FQGNSA. The CDR3 loop spans 16 amino acids. CDR3 residues: CASSLAQGASYNEQFF. In DNA form, the CDR3 reads TGTGCCAGCAGCTTAGCGCAGGGAGCCTCCTACAATGAGCAGTTCTTC.

This clonotype turned up a few times. The chain's CDR3 is CASSLGQQKGEQYF. The CDR3 DNA is TGCGCCAGCAGCTTGGGACAGCAAAAGGGTGAGCAGTACTTC. The chain couples TRBV5-1 to TRBJ2-7; D possibly corresponds to TRBD1 (5 bases). Trimming shortened V by 0 bases and J by 7 bases, and 14 bases separated the two germline ends. CDR3 length: 14 residues. Germline CDR1 is SGHRS and CDR2 is YFSETQ.

The table lists this clonotype with a few counts. The chain is built from TRBV4-1 and TRBJ2-3; no definite D call. V shed 0 bases and J shed 3 bases, with 10 bases lying between them. The CDR3 is 15 residues long. Germline V CDR1 and CDR2: MGHRA, YSYEKL. CDR3 sequence (DNA): TGCGCCAGCAGCCAAGATCGGCGAATAACAGATACGCAGTATTTT. Its protein product is CASSQDRRITDTQYF.

This clonotype appeared a few times. V and J are TRBV20-1 and TRBJ1-1; D is uncertain. Germline CDR1 DFQATT, CDR2 SNEGSKA (reference sequence). V was cut by 5 bases and J by 1 base, with 14 bases left in between. The CDR3 runs to 14 residues. CDR3 DNA sequence: TGCAGTGCTCCCGACATATATTGGAACACTGAAGCTTTCTTT. Its translation: CSAPDIYWNTEAFF.